Listed below are T cell receptor beta chains from one sample, sequenced in a study of molecular identifiers for immune sequencing clone quantification. Using its own MiXCR run on the PCR reads, TCRdb lists one record per CDR3 protein. The profile shows 60,000 to 70,000 distinct CDR3 sequences, 15% to 20% of them singletons. Sequencing was done on a sample of naive CD8+ T cells from blood, with Jurkat cell RNA spiked in. The receptor source for this set is a human donor in good health. Some libraries in this study had Jurkat cell RNA spiked in. CDR3s include the opening cysteine and the closing phenylalanine or tryptophan. D genes are given only for firm matches. Part of the rows lack a size; the others show once, few, many or a class for expanded clones.

>14|many|TRBJ2-2|-|TRBV28
CASSLLENTGELFF
TGTGCCAGCAGTTTATTGGAGAACACCGGGGAGCTGTTTTTT
>16|-|TRBJ2-7|-|TRBV11-2
CASSSEGGEIWGEQYF
TGTGCCAGCAGCTCTGAGGGGGGGGAGATTTGGGGCGAGCAGTACTTC
>15|many|TRBJ1-1|TRBD1|TRBV5-1
CASSGLTGGETEAFF
TGCGCCAGCAGCGGATTAACAGGGGGCGAAACTGAAGCTTTCTTT
>15|many|TRBJ1-5|TRBD1|TRBV6-6
CASSPSGGRNQPQHF
TGTGCCAGCAGTCCGTCAGGGGGCCGCAATCAGCCCCAGCATTTT
>20|-|TRBJ1-6|-|TRBV7-6
CASSPYPGPSAGGNNPPLHF
TGTGCCAGCAGCCCGTACCCAGGGCCATCGGCGGGGGGAAATAATCCACCCCTCCACTTT
>14|-|TRBJ2-7|-|TRBV11-2
CASSLAAGSYEQYF
TGTGCCAGCAGCTTAGCGGCGGGGTCCTACGAGCAGTACTTC
>16|few|TRBJ2-2|-|TRBV7-3
CASSLSSGIDTGELFF
TGTGCCAGCAGCCTCTCCTCCGGGATTGACACCGGGGAGCTGTTTTTT
>14|once|TRBJ1-2|-|TRBV4-2
CASSQNIAGDGYTF
TGTGCCAGCAGCCAAAACATAGCAGGGGATGGCTACACCTTC
>15|few|TRBJ2-1|TRBD2|TRBV10-3
CAISEPGGTYNEQFF
TGTGCCATCAGTGAGCCGGGAGGCACCTACAATGAGCAGTTCTTC
>15|few|TRBJ1-1|-|TRBV12-5
CASGLQIMVNTEAFF
TGTGCTAGTGGTTTGCAGATAATGGTCAATACTGAAGCTTTCTTT
>18|many|TRBJ2-3|TRBD2|TRBV7-9
CASSLLAGGPGLTDTQYF
TGTGCCAGCAGCCTACTAGCGGGAGGGCCCGGGCTAACAGATACGCAGTATTTT
>13|many|TRBJ2-1|-|TRBV4-1
CASSQAVLVEQFF
TGCGCCAGCAGCCAGGCCGTACTAGTTGAGCAGTTCTTC
>14|-|TRBJ2-1|-|TRBV11-1
CASSPWVPYNEQFF
TGTGCCAGCAGCCCTTGGGTGCCCTACAATGAGCAGTTCTTC
>14|few|TRBJ2-7|-|TRBV5-1
CASSSDLTPLEQYF
TGCGCCAGCAGCTCGGACCTAACTCCCCTCGAGCAGTACTTC
>16|few|TRBJ2-1|TRBD1|TRBV28
CASSYSGQGDFDEQFF
TGTGCCAGCAGTTATTCGGGACAGGGGGACTTTGATGAGCAGTTCTTC
>14|many|TRBJ2-7|TRBD2|TRBV29-1
CSVRRLAGGYEQYF
TGCAGCGTTCGGAGACTAGCGGGAGGTTACGAGCAGTACTTC
>15|many|TRBJ2-7|-|TRBV28
CASSSPGTFSYEQYF
TGTGCCAGCAGTTCCCCCGGGACCTTCTCCTACGAGCAGTACTTC
>15|many|TRBJ1-4|-|TRBV6-5
CASSYYTGDNEKLFF
TGTGCCAGCAGTTACTATACAGGCGATAATGAAAAACTGTTTTTT
>16|many|TRBJ2-3|TRBD2|TRBV15
CATSRGSGSGIDTQYF
TGTGCCACCAGCAGAGGGAGCGGGAGTGGTATAGATACGCAGTATTTT
>15|many|TRBJ2-2|TRBD2|TRBV4-3
CASTQKVAGAGELFF
TGCGCCAGCACCCAAAAGGTAGCGGGAGCTGGGGAGCTGTTTTTT
>18|many|TRBJ2-1|TRBD2|TRBV13
CASSNVSGSVWSQDEQFF
TGTGCCAGCAGCAATGTAAGCGGGAGTGTTTGGAGTCAGGATGAGCAGTTCTTC
>15|many|TRBJ2-3|-|TRBV4-3
CASSQIPRDEDTQYF
TGCGCCAGCAGCCAGATCCCACGGGACGAAGATACGCAGTATTTT